This paragraph covers one TCR beta chain sequence. This specimen belongs to a study of blood T cell repertoires in COVID-19. The wider study: Samples of COVID-19 (acute and convalescent) were obtained from the United States, Italy and Spain.

As originally analysed: Quantification of nucleated cells was approximated via reference gene primer amplification. Profiled with immunoSEQ multiplex PCR; TCRdb holds only in-frame clones, not every one. V, J and clone size derive from that table, while D and trimming were established from the DNA sequence. The sample lists some 230,000 clones; around 82% were seen once. Trimming took off 4 bases at V and 4 bases at J, with 11 bases between the two ends. Germline V gene lookup returns CDR1 KGHSY and CDR2 FQNENV. This CDR3 has 14 amino acids. The receptor comes from a woman aged 55-75 years with acute or convalescent COVID-19. Material for sequencing was peripheral blood. The chain carries TRBV16 and TRBJ1-3, with a tentative D call TRBD1 (6 bases). CDR3 in amino acids: CASSRQVDGNTIYF. The CDR3 DNA is TGTGCCAGCAGCCGACAGGTTGACGGAAACACCATATATTTT. Supplemented by reference TRBV16 and TRBJ1-3, the full variable domain reads GEEVAQTPKHLVRGEGQKAKLYCAPIKGHSYVFWYQQVLKNEFKFLISFQNENVFDETGMPKERFSAKCLPNSPCSLEIQATKLEDSAVYFCASSRQVDGNTIYFGEGSWLTVV.